The TCR beta chain under discussion was sequenced for a study of shared clonotypes between healthy human individuals (dated by TCRdb to the early 2020s). For the study in its entirety: The cohort comprised two women and a few men aged 18 to 49 years. For each donor, CD4 naive and CD4 memory were each run on three plates, CD8 naive on two plates, and CD8 memory on one plate. Blood TCR repertoires of 5 or 6 healthy adults were deeply sequenced to estimate repertoire size and the extent of clonotype sharing between individuals. To increase sequencing depth and limit assay-specific biases, TCR repertoire library preparation and sequencing were carried out by different laboratories using diverse techniques. Between about 0.85 and 9.5 billion PBMCs per donor were obtained by leukapheresis. General study outcomes and caveats: Incomplete sequencing was indicated by rarefaction of sorted-subset datasets, despite the large sequencing depth. Clonotypes shared by all four sorted-subset donors showed higher generation probabilities than non-shared clonotypes. Estimated clonotype richness was generally larger for naive than for memory subsets. The genetic and exposure-history diversity represented was limited by the small number of donors. Around 5.4% of naive CD4, around 3.6% of naive CD8, 2% to 2.5% of memory CD4, and over 0.35% of memory CD8 clonotypes were shared across four donors. Sampling was restricted to blood, and TCR repertoires in tissue are likely to differ from TCR repertoires in blood. Based on pairwise subsampling, the degree of clonotype sharing among donors was expected to be affected by sequencing depth.

V drops 2 bases and J drops 6 bases, leaving 19 bases in between. Per the germline V gene, SGHRS is the CDR1 and YFSETQ is the CDR2. From its cysteine to its phenylalanine, the CDR3 spans 16 amino acids. Kept here is only the CDR3 DNA, which spans 48 bases and is read in frame from base 1. For the CD8 naive samples, CD45RO-negative cells were positively selected for CCR7, yielding a CD45RA+CCR7+ population from which TemRA cells were excluded. Donors were healthy HIV-negative adults with no recently reported acute infections or vaccinations. All donors were Caucasian adults living in Nashville, Tennessee, USA. Blood was collected by leukapheresis, and PBMCs were isolated by Ficoll-Histopaque density gradient centrifugation and then cryopreserved in liquid nitrogen vapor phase. Analytical flow cytometry was used to check the purity and quantity of every magnetically sorted T cell population. From each sorted fraction, genomic DNA was isolated and quantified by UV absorbance on a Nanodrop 2000c.

A note on this clone: Its antigen is currently not known. It has no much larger one-base neighbor in the sample; base qualities were not kept.

Using the deep immunoSEQ assay, TCR CDR3 regions were amplified from genomic DNA by multiplex PCR. Extracted genomic DNA from each cell subset was spread evenly across all wells of several immunoSEQ 96-well plates, with each plate serving as a replicate. For sorted subsets, approximately 210 ng genomic DNA, equal to 30,000 to 35,000 T cell genomes, was loaded into each replicate PCR. Purified libraries were measured with a Qubit 3.0 fluorometer, size-checked on a Bioanalyzer 2100, and measured again with the KAPA Library Quantification kit. Each immunoSEQ 96-well plate was sequenced on its own single-read 150-cycle Illumina NextSeq 550 flow cell. Per the authors' processing: Because only junctional sequences without quality scores were contained in the immunoSEQ output, filtering matching that applied to full-length reads could not be performed. To assign V/J genes and CDR3, sequences were annotated using PyIR, a Python wrapper for IgBLAST v1.9, with IMGT germline references. Any read was removed if the V/J assignment was weak (E-value above 1e-6), the CDR3 was missing, or the read contained stop codons, out-of-frame junctions, or ambiguous translated residues. V3J clonotypes were defined by identical inferred V gene, J gene, and CDR3 amino acid sequence. Percentage overlap between repertoires was computed as shared unique clonotypes divided by the size of the smaller repertoire. Richness of each repertoire was evaluated using RTK rarefaction, the Chao1 estimator, and Recon v2.1 estimates of unobserved clonotypes. Generation probabilities for all TCRbeta clonotypes obtained by the gDNA method from several donors were computed using OLGA. TCRdb re-hosts the immuneACCESS table, in-frame sequences only. Its copies lack some clones; in the studies checked, an unresolved V gene accounts for under half of them, and the cause for the rest is not known. V, J and clone size reflect that table, while D and trimming were determined from the DNA. Recorded for this sample are about 2.2 million clones; roughly 93% of them occurred a single time. 1.5% to 2% of the sample belongs to the ten largest clones.

Recombination linked TRBV5-1 to TRBJ2-3; the D gene is perhaps TRBD2, from 6 matching bases. The clonotype was recovered from a man younger than 35 in good health. Some clones in this sample may be carry-over from other donors' samples. The sample consisted of naive CD8+ T cells from PBMCs. According to the study, the label for this sample's cell subset or site signals: CD45RA+CCR7+. The DNA is as follows: TGCGCCAGCAGCTTTGAGGGCGGGGCATCGTTGGATACGCAGTATTTT. It codes for CASSFEGGASLDTQYF.